This entry features one TCR beta chain sequence. Antigen unknown. These data come from a study of vaccination and CD4 T cells after COVID-19. V lost 2 bases to trimming and J lost 7 bases, with 15 bases between them. CDR1 is SGHVS and CDR2 is FQNEAQ in the germline V gene. This CDR3 contains 15 residues. Oncomine TCR Beta short-read sequencing was applied to DNA from cultured CD4+ T cells. From the PCR reads, TCRdb called clonotypes with MiXCR, one entry per CDR3 protein. The sample carries under 25,000 distinct CDR3 sequences, over 45% recorded once. The treatment: roughly 10-day PBMC culture with coronavirus spike peptide pools or control peptides (ViraFEST assay).

The sequencing sample was made of cultured CD4+ T cells from blood. This chain uses TRBV7-8 with TRBJ1-5; tentative D call: TRBD1 (6 bases). The receptor was isolated from a human donor with COVID-19. CDR3 residues: CASSLNTRGEQPQHF. Here the CDR3 DNA reads TGTGCCAGCAGCTTAAATACTAGGGGGGAACAGCCCCAGCATTTT.